The 23 T cell receptor beta chains below were found in one sample sequenced in a study of vaccination effects on CD4 cells after COVID-19. Which antigens these TCRs recognize remains unknown. Before any sequencing was done, the ViraFEST assay used viral peptide pools to expand antigen-specific CD4+ T cells. The culture ran for under eleven days, and then CD4+ T cells were isolated. Vaccinated participants had no history of SARS-CoV-2 infection and tested negative for nucleocapsid antibodies. Clones were sequenced by immunoSEQ multiplex PCR, and TCRdb holds only the in-frame ones, with some missing. There are some 70,000 clones in the sample; under 90% occur only once, and 12% lies in the top ten. The specimen was CD4+ T cells from PBMCs cultured with SARS-CoV-2 spike peptides, collected before COVID-19 vaccination. The receptors shown here come from a human donor who received a COVID-19 vaccine.

V gene TRBV7-9 combines with J gene TRBJ2-5; D gene uncertain. Per the germline V gene, CDR1 is SEHNR and CDR2 is FQNEAQ (reference sequence). The length of the CDR3 is 14 residues. V shed 2 bases and J shed 4 bases, with 11 bases lying between them. CDR3 region: CASSLPTLGETQYF. CDR3 coding DNA: TGTGCCAGCAGCTTACCCACCCTGGGAGAGACCCAGTACTTC.

This sequence joins TRBV7-9 and TRBJ2-3; D not resolved. This CDR3 contains 13 residues. Germline V gives CDR1 SEHNR, CDR2 FQNEAQ (reference sequence). Between the trimmed V and J ends, which lost 2 bases and 7 bases, there was a span of 10 bases. CDR3 in amino acids: CASSLIAGNTQYF. CDR3 in DNA: TGTGCCAGCAGCTTAATAGCCGGAAATACGCAGTATTTT.

V gene TRBV5-1 combines with J gene TRBJ1-1; D is ambiguous. Trimming removed 4 bases at V and 0 bases at J, with 7 bases between. The length of the CDR3 is 13 residues. Germline V CDR1 and CDR2: SGHRS, YFSETQ. CDR3 region: CASSASLNTEAFF. The CDR3 DNA sequence: TGCGCCAGCAGCGCGAGCCTGAACACTGAAGCTTTCTTT.

The chain is built from TRBV6-5 and TRBJ2-5; D is undetermined. This CDR3 spans 15 amino acids. The germline gives CDR1 MNHEY, CDR2 SVGAGI. V gave up 0 bases and J gave up 0 bases, with 8 bases separating them. The CDR3 here is CASSYSTRDQETQYF. In DNA, the CDR3 is TGTGCCAGCAGTTACTCGACAAGAGACCAAGAGACCCAGTACTTC.

The gene calls are TRBV20-1 and TRBJ2-3; D might be TRBD1 (6 bases). CDR1 is DFQATT, CDR2 SNEGSKA, per germline (reference sequence). V gave up 3 bases and J gave up 1 base, with 14 bases separating them. The CDR3 covers 15 residues. The CDR3 sequence is CSASPLDRGTDTQYF. The CDR3 region has the DNA TGCAGTGCTAGTCCTCTGGACAGAGGCACAGATACGCAGTATTTT.

The chain links TRBV28 to TRBJ1-2; 7 bases map to TRBD1. The germline gives CDR1 MDHEN, CDR2 SYDVKM. This CDR3 region has 18 residues. With 4 bases clipped from V and 5 bases from J, the junction kept 19 bases outside the gene matches. CDR3 sequence: CASSYFILTSTGWYGYTF. CDR3 DNA: TGTGCCAGCAGTTACTTCATCCTTACCTCGACAGGGTGGTATGGCTACACCTTC.

The chain uses TRBV7-2 and TRBJ2-2; 11 nucleotides line up with TRBD2. Germline V gene sequence: CDR1 SGHTA, CDR2 FQGNSA. This CDR3 has 16 residues. V trimming: 4 bases; J trimming: 6 bases; junction bases outside the gene matches: 7. The CDR3 region is CASSSFVAGGSGELFF. The CDR3 DNA is TGTGCCAGCAGCTCCTTCGTAGCGGGGGGGTCCGGGGAGCTGTTTTTT.

The chain couples TRBV6-2 or TRBV6-3 to TRBJ2-7, with D perhaps being TRBD1 or TRBD2 (6 bases each). V dropped 5 bases and J dropped 6 bases, with 14 bases sitting between them. The CDR3 covers 13 residues. Per the germline V gene, CDR1 is MNHEY and CDR2 is SVGEGT. CDR3: CASSVPGGGEQYV. CDR3 DNA: TGTGCCAGCAGTGTTCCCGGGGGCGGCGAGCAGTACGTC.

The rearrangement joins TRBV12-5 to TRBJ2-1; TRBD2 is a possible D gene (6 bases). The V and J ends lost 6 bases and 0 bases respectively, with 12 bases between them. This CDR3 is built from 15 residues. Germline lookup yields CDR1 LGHNT and CDR2 FRNRAP. The CDR3 protein is CASGLDYHSYNEQFF. CDR3 DNA: TGTGCTAGTGGCCTGGACTACCACTCCTACAATGAGCAGTTCTTC.

This sequence joins TRBV29-1 and TRBJ1-1, with TRBD1 matching over 7 bases. This CDR3 spans 11 amino acids. Germline trimming cut 4 bases from V and 6 bases from J; bases unmatched to any gene: 2. Germline V lookup: CDR1 SQVTM, CDR2 ANQGSEA. The CDR3: CSVVQGSEAFF. In DNA form, the CDR3 reads TGCAGCGTTGTACAGGGGTCTGAAGCTTTCTTT.

This clone occurred once. J is TRBJ2-6 and V is TRBV2; 11 nucleotides match TRBD1. V dropped 6 bases and J dropped 2; count of bases not matched to a gene: 3. This CDR3 has 16 amino acids. Germline assignment: CDR1 SNHLY and CDR2 FYNNEI. For the CDR3, the DNA is TGTGCCAGCAGCGGGGACAGGGGGGCTGGGGCCAACGTCCTGACTTTC. Protein: CASSGDRGAGANVLTF. Combining the CDR3 with reference TRBV2 and TRBJ2-6 gives the whole variable domain EPEVTQTPSHQVTQMGQEVILRCVPISNHLYFYWYRQILGQKVEFLVSFYNNEISEKSEIFDDQFSVERPDGSNFTLKIRSTKLEDSAMYFCASSGDRGAGANVLTFGAGSRLTVL.

This clone was counted once. The chain carries TRBV5-1 and TRBJ2-1, with a possible D match to TRBD1 (5 bases). The CDR3 runs 15 residues. In germline, CDR1 is SGHRS, CDR2 YFSETQ. The germline V and J ends were trimmed by 0 bases and 4 bases, with 11 bases remaining between them. The CDR3 region has the DNA TGCGCCAGCAGCTTGGATGGGGCATCATACAATGAGCAGTTCTTC. Its translation is CASSLDGASYNEQFF.

This clone occurred a few times. This chain joins TRBV5-6 and TRBJ1-6, with D perhaps TRBD1 (5 bases). In germline, CDR1 is SGHDT, CDR2 YYEEEE. Between the trimmed V and J ends, which lost 4 bases and 9 bases, there was a span of 14 bases. This CDR3 region has 14 residues. CDR3 in DNA: TGTGCCAGCAGCCCGTCAGGGTTCTCTTCACCCCTCCACTTT. This translates into CASSPSGFSSPLHF.

The CDR3, as DNA: TGTGCCAGTAGTATAATAGGGGGCCGCAATCAGCCCCAGCATTTT. Translation: CASSIIGGRNQPQHF. The V and J genes are TRBV19 and TRBJ1-5; 7 bases are shared with TRBD1. This CDR3 is built from 15 residues. Germline-derived CDR1 and CDR2 are LNHDA and SQIVND (reference sequence). V dropped 2 bases and J dropped 2; count of bases not matched to a gene: 3.

The J gene is TRBJ2-5, the V gene TRBV3-1 (or the pseudogene TRBV3-2); a possible D gene is TRBD2 (6 bases). The CDR3 is made up of 13 amino acids. CDR1 is LGHDT and CDR2 is YNNKEL in the germline V gene (reference sequence). V lost 1 base and J lost 7, with 10 bases in between. CDR3 protein: CASSQGGVGTQYF. CDR3 DNA sequence: TGTGCCAGCAGCCAAGGGGGGGTGGGGACCCAGTACTTC.

The chain recombines TRBV24-1 with TRBJ2-5; perhaps D is TRBD1 or TRBD2 (5 bases each). Germline V CDR1 and CDR2: KGHDR, SFDVKD. This CDR3 comprises 17 residues. V gave up 4 bases and J gave up 5 bases, with 22 bases separating them. The DNA of the CDR3 is TGTGCCACCAGTGACCCTTTCCCACCGGGACGGATCGAGACCCAGTACTTC. The encoded protein is CATSDPFPPGRIETQYF.

This chain uses TRBV5-1 with TRBJ1-4; TRBD1 aligns across 7 bases. The CDR3 length is 14 residues. V lost 3 bases to trimming and J lost 2 bases; unmatched junction nucleotides: 1. Looked up from germline, CDR1 is SGHRS and CDR2 is YFSETQ. DNA for the CDR3: TGCGCCAGCAGCTCACAGGGGACTAATGAAAAACTGTTTTTT. As protein: CASSSQGTNEKLFF.

V gene TRBV2 combines with J gene TRBJ1-4; 8 bases match TRBD1. The trim removed 4 bases at V and 7 bases at J, leaving 5 bases unmatched. The length of the CDR3 is 14 residues. The germline CDR1 and CDR2 sequences are SNHLY and FYNNEI. CDR3 nucleotides: TGTGCCAGCAGTGTTGACAGGGGACCTGAAAAACTGTTTTTT. Residues: CASSVDRGPEKLFF.

The rearrangement links TRBV15 to TRBJ2-5; 7 bases align to TRBD1. The V segment lost 7 bases and the J segment 7 bases; nucleotides outside the gene matches: 18. The CDR3 is made up of 16 amino acids. Germline assignment: CDR1 LNHNV and CDR2 YYDKDF (reference sequence). The CDR3: CATKHPGQSSGRTQYF. As DNA, the CDR3 is TGTGCCACCAAACATCCGGGACAGTCCTCCGGTCGGACCCAGTACTTC.

This sequence joins TRBV9 and TRBJ1-2; the D gene is possibly TRBD1 (5 bases). Trimming removed 5 bases at V and 6 bases at J, with 11 bases between. This CDR3 has 12 amino acids. Germline V gene sequence: CDR1 SGDLS, CDR2 YYNGEE. The CDR3 DNA sequence: TGTGCCAGCAGGGGGGGAGGGGATGGCTACACCTTC. This codes for CASRGGGDGYTF.

The chain uses TRBV5-1 and TRBJ2-5, with 7 nucleotides matching TRBD1. This CDR3 contains 14 residues. In germline, CDR1 is SGHRS, CDR2 YFSETQ. The junction had 6 bases not matched to a gene; V was cut back by 3 bases and J by 4 bases. The CDR3 sequence is CASSSDRMPETQYF. In DNA, the CDR3 is TGCGCCAGCAGCTCGGACAGGATGCCAGAGACCCAGTACTTC.

The chain's CDR3 is CASPRPGTENSPLHF. CDR3 bases: TGTGCAAGTCCCCGACCCGGGACAGAAAATTCACCCCTCCACTTT. The chain uses TRBV12-2 and TRBJ1-6; the table's TRBD1 call for D was not verified on the DNA. TRBV12-2 is noted as a pseudogene. This CDR3 contains 15 residues.

The table lists this clone with a few counts. The chain uses TRBV4-3 and TRBJ2-2; a possible D gene is TRBD2 (6 bases). The CDR3 loop spans 17 amino acids. Germline loops: CDR1 LGHNA, CDR2 YSLEER. The V end was cut by 4 bases, the J end by 3 bases, with 18 bases between. CDR3 residues: CASSPFQEGGDTGELFF. In DNA form, the CDR3 reads TGCGCCAGCAGCCCCTTCCAGGAGGGCGGGGACACCGGGGAGCTGTTTTTT.